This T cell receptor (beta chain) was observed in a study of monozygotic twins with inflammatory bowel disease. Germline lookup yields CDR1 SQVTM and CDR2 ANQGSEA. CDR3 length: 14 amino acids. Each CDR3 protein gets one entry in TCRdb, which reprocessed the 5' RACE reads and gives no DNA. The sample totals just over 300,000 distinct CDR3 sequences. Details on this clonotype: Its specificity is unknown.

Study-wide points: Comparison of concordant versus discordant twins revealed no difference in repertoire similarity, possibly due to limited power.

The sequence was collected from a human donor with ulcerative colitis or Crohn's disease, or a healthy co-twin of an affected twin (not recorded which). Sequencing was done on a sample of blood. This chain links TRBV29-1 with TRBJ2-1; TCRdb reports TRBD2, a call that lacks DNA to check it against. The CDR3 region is CSVAAGGHGNEQFF.